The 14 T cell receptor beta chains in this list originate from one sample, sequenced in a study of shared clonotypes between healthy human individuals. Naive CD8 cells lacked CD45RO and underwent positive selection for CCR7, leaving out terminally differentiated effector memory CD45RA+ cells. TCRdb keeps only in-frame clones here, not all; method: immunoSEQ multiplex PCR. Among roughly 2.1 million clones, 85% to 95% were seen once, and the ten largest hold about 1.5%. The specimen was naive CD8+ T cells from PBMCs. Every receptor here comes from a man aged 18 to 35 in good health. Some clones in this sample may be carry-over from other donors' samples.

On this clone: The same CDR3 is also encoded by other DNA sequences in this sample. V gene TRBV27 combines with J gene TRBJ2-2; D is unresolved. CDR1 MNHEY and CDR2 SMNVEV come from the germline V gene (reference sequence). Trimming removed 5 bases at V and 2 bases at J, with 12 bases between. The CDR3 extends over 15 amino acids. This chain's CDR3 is CASSPLTANTGELFF. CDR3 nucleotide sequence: TGTGCCAGCAGTCCCTTAACAGCTAACACCGGGGAGCTGTTTTTT.

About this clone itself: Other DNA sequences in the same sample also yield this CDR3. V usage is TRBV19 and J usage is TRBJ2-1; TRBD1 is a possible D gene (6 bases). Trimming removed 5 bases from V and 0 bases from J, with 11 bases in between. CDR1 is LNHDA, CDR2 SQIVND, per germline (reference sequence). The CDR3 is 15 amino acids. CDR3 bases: TGTGCCAGTAGTCCCGACAGGAGCTCCTACAATGAGCAGTTCTTC. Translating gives CASSPDRSSYNEQFF.

The CDR3: CASSLGTGRFGKDGYTF. In DNA form, the CDR3 reads TGTGCCAGCAGCTTGGGGACAGGGAGGTTTGGTAAGGATGGCTACACCTTC. The J gene is TRBJ1-2, the V gene TRBV5-4, with TRBD1 identical over 8 bases. The CDR3 consists of 17 residues. In germline, CDR1 is SGHNT, CDR2 YYREEE (reference sequence). The V gene end was trimmed by 0 bases and the J gene end by 6 bases; junction bases not matched to a gene: 13. The full variable domain, its missing parts supplied by reference TRBV5-4 and TRBJ1-2, is ETGVTQSPTHLIKTRGQQVTLRCSSQSGHNTVSWYQQALGQGPQFIFQYYREEENGRGNFPPRFSGLQFPNYSSELNVNALELDDSALYLCASSLGTGRFGKDGYTFGSGTRLTVV.

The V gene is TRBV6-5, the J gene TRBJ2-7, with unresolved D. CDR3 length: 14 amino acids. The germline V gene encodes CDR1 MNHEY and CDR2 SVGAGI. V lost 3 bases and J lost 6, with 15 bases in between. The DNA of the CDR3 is TGTGCCAGCAGTTATCACATGCTATCTCCCGAGCAGTACTTC. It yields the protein CASSYHMLSPEQYF.

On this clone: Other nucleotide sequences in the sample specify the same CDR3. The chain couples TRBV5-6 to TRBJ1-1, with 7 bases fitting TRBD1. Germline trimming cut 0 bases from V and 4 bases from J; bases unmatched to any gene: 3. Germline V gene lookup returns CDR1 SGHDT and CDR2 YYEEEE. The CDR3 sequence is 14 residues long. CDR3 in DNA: TGTGCCAGCAGCTTGGGGACAGGTGGCACTGAAGCTTTCTTT. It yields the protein CASSLGTGGTEAFF.

The CDR3 region is CASSAGLAGGNEQYF. Written as DNA, the CDR3 is TGTGCCAGCAGTGCCGGACTAGCCGGGGGCAACGAGCAGTACTTC. This sequence joins TRBV6-5 and TRBJ2-7, with 8 nucleotides matching TRBD2. Germline V gene data show CDR1 as MNHEY and CDR2 as SVGAGI. This CDR3 spans 15 amino acids. The junction had 11 bases not matched to a gene; V was cut back by 5 bases and J by 5 bases.

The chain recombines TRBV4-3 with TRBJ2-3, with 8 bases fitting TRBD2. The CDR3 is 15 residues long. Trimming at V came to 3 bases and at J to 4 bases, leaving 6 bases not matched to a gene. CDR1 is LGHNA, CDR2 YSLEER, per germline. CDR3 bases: TGCGCCAGCAGCCAGGGGATAGCGGGACCAGATACGCAGTATTTT. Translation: CASSQGIAGPDTQYF.

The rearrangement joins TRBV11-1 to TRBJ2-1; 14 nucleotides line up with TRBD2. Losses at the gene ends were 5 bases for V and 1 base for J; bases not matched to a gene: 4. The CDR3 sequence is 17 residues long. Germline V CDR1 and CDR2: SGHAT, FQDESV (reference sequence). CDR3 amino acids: CASSTGLAGGSYNEQFF. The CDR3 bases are TGTGCCAGCAGCACTGGACTAGCGGGAGGTTCCTACAATGAGCAGTTCTTC.

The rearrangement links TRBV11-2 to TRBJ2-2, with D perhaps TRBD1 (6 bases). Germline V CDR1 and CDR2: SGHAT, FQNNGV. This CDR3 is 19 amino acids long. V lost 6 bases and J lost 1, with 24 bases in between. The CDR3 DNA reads TGTGCCAGCAGTTTCCCATATCGGCCGGGACACAAGAACACCGGGGAGCTGTTTTTT. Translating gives CASSFPYRPGHKNTGELFF.

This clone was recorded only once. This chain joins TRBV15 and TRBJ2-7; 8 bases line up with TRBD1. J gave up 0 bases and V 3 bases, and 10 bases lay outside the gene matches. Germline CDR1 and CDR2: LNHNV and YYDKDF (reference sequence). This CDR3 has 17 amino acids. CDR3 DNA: TGTGCCACCAGCAGTTCACTCAGGGGGCTCCTCTCCTACGAGCAGTACTTC. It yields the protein CATSSSLRGLLSYEQYF.

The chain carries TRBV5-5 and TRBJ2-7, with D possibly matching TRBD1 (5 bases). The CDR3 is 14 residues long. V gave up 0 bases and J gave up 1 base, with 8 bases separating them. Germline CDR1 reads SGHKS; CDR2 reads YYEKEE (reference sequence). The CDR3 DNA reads TGTGCCAGCAGCTTGGGTAGGGGATCCTACGAGCAGTACTTC. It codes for CASSLGRGSYEQYF. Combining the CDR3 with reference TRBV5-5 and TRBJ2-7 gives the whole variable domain DAGVTQSPTHLIKTRGQQVTLRCSPISGHKSVSWYQQVLGQGPQFIFQYYEKEERGRGNFPDRFSARQFPNYSSELNVNALLLGDSALYLCASSLGRGSYEQYFGPGTRLTVT.

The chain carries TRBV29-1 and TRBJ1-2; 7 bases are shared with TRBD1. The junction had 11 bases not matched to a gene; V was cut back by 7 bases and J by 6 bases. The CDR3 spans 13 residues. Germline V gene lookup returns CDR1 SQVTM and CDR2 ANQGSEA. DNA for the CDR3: TGCAGCGCTGGAGGGACAGCTTCCCATGGCTACACCTTC. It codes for CSAGGTASHGYTF.

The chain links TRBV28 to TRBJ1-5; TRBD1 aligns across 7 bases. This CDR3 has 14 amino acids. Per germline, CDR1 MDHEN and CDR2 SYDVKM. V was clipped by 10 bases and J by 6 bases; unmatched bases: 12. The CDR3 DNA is TGTGCCACCTCAGGGGGGGGCGGGGGTCAGCCCCAGCATTTT. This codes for CATSGGGGGQPQHF.

CDR3 residues: CASSQGEDGSYEQYF. CDR3 DNA sequence: TGCGCCAGCAGCCAAGGGGAGGACGGGTCCTACGAGCAGTACTTC. This sequence joins TRBV4-1 and TRBJ2-7; the D gene is possibly TRBD2 (6 bases). CDR1 and CDR2 from the germline V gene are MGHRA and YSYEKL. CDR3 length: 15 residues. Trimming took off 1 base at V and 1 base at J, with 11 bases between the two ends.